This T cell receptor (beta chain) was retrieved from a study of blood T cell repertoires in COVID-19 (dated by TCRdb to the early 2020s). Some background on the complete study: Samples from collaborators originated in the United States, Italy and Spain and spanned both the acute and convalescent phases of COVID-19. Samples were obtained from the ongoing ImmuneRACE study (first 160 participants) and from about 1,300 subjects provided by 6 global collaborators. The dataset comprised deeply sampled blood TCRbeta repertoires from subjects exposed to, actively infected with, or recovered from COVID-19. The prospective study material was composed of cDNA or gDNA derived from T cells, B-cell-depleted T cells, or PBMCs. A freely available public database, intended as a resource for researchers studying the immune response to SARS-CoV-2, is where the repertoires were released. HLA class I and class II types, where available, came from metadata supplied by the sample provider rather than from assay-based typing. The sample metadata nearly always contained a de-identified subject ID, COVID-19 status, age in years and sex. General study outcomes and caveats: How much clinical and demographic metadata was included differed by source and by participant, and the metadata was provided uncurated.

The CDR3 starts with the cysteine, ends with the phenylalanine, and has 18 residues. Just the 54-base CDR3 DNA is kept, in frame starting at base 1. Trimming takes 1 base off V and 2 bases off J; junction bases not matched to a gene: 11. CDR1 and CDR2 are drawn from the germline V gene: SGHVS, FQNEAQ. TCRbeta CDR3 regions were amplified from genomic DNA by means of the immunoSEQ Assay, a bias-controlled multiplex PCR. The original methods were these. Nucleated cell counts per sample were estimated from amplification of reference gene primers within the assay. Sequence reads were collapsed and filtered to measure the absolute abundance of every unique TCRbeta CDR3 rearrangement. Productive Simpson clonality was computed per sample as the square root of Simpson's diversity index over productive rearrangements. TCRdb took over this immuneACCESS table, retaining in-frame rearrangements with V and J assigned. Such tables are incomplete; in checked studies, under half of the missing clones stem from an unresolved V gene, and the remainder is unexplained. V and J calls and clone size are as listed in that table; D and trimming were resolved from the DNA. The sample yields under 100,000 clones; approximately 90% were counted once. The ten largest account for 5% to 5.5% of the sample.

Collaborating institutions collected whole blood in K2EDTA tubes following their own protocols. For TCRbeta analysis, collaborator samples were shipped as frozen whole blood, as isolated PBMCs, or as DNA extracted from either sample type. As for this clone: There is no known antigen for this receptor. No much larger clonotype is one base removed from it; base qualities were not supplied.

The rearrangement joined TRBV7-8 to TRBJ2-7; 10 bases in the middle match TRBD1. The TCR comes from a man aged 50 or older with acute or convalescent COVID-19. The sample taken for sequencing was peripheral blood. CDR3 sequence: CASSLVTGGPLITYEQYF. The nucleotide sequence reads TGTGCCAGCAGCTTAGTGACAGGGGGCCCCCTTATTACCTACGAGCAGTACTTC.